The TCR beta chain under discussion was sequenced for a study of CD8 T cells in Susac syndrome. There are 15 residues in the CDR3. V lost 2 bases, J lost 5 bases, and 6 bases stayed unmatched. The germline V gene has CDR1 KGHSH and CDR2 LQKENI. Note on this clonotype: Its antigen is undetermined.

With random hexamers, reverse transcription was performed on roughly 0.5 to 1 ug of RNA. TCRdb ran MiXCR on the immunoSEQ multiplex PCR reads and lists one entry per CDR3 protein. Of 150,000 or so distinct CDR3 sequences listed, about 92% are singletons. Both CD4+ and CD8+ T cells were negatively isolated, and TEMRA cells underwent FACS enrichment. Study-level findings and limits: The study recognized that its TCR sequencing and HLA analysis covered a relatively small number of individuals.

The sequenced material came from CD4+ T cells from PBMCs. The receptor comes from a human donor in good health. The chain carries TRBV18 and TRBJ2-7; 10 nucleotides agree with TRBD1. The CDR3 nucleotides read TGTGCCAGCTCACCAGACGGACAGGGGGTTAACGAGCAGTACTTC. It encodes CASSPDGQGVNEQYF. Complete variable domain (other parts from reference TRBV18 and TRBJ2-7): NAGVMQNPRHLVRRRGQEARLRCSPMKGHSHVYWYRQLPEEGLKFMVYLQKENIIDESGMPKERFSAEFPKEGPSILRIQQVVRGDSAAYFCASSPDGQGVNEQYFGPGTRLTVT.